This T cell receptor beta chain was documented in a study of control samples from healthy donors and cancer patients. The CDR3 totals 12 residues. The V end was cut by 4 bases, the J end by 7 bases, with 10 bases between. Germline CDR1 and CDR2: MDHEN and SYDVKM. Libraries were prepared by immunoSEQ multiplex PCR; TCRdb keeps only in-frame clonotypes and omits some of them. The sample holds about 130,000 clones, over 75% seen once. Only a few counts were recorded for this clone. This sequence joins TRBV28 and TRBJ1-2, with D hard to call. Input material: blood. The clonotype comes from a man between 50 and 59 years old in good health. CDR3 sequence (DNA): TGTGCCAGCAGTTCCCGATTGGGTGGCTACACCTTC. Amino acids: CASSSRLGGYTF.